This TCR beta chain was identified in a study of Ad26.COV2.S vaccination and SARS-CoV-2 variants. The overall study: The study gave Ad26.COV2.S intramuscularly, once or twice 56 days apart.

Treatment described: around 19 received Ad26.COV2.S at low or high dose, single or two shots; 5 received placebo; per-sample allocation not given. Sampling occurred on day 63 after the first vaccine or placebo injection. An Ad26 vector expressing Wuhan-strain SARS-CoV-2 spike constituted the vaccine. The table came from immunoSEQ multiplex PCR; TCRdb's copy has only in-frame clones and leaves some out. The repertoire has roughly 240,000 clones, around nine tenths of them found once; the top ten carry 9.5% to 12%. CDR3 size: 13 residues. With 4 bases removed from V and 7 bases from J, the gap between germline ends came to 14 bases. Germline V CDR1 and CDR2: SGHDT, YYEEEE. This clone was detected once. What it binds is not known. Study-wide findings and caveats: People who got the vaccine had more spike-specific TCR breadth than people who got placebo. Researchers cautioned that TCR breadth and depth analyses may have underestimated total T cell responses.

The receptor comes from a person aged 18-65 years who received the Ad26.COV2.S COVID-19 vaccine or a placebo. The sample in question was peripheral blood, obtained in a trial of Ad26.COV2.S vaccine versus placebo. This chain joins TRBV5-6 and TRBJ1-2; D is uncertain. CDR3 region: CASSPMREFGYTF. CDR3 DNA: TGTGCCAGCAGCCCCATGCGGGAGTTTGGCTACACCTTC. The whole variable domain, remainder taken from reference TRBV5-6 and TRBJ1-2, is DAGVTQSPTHLIKTRGQQVTLRCSPKSGHDTVSWYQQALGQGPQFIFQYYEEEERQRGNFPDRFSGHQFPNYSSELNVNALLLGDSALYLCASSPMREFGYTFGSGTRLTVV.